Described below is a single TCR beta chain sequence and its context. Its antigen specificity is not known. No base qualities exist here, and no much larger clone lies one base off it. This specimen belongs to a study of cytomegalovirus exposure and HLA in healthy donors (dated by TCRdb to the late 2010s). With respect to the entire study: In an earlier analysis of approximately 500 of the donors, approximately 300 Gb of sequence data and roughly 100 million unique TCR beta sequences from 150 million to 200 million T cells were reported. All discovery cohort repertoires had been generated on a single sequencing platform. Along with the approximately 620-subject first cohort, a separate validation cohort of over 90 different subjects was used. About 310 gigabases of sequencing data and approximately 85 million unique TCR sequences were included in an early release covering 550 to 650 HLA-typed donors. The study used immunosequencing to profile the T cell repertoires of 600 to 850 subjects and linked those repertoires to cytomegalovirus serostatus. To decide whether each TCR beta V gene segment behaved as functional or pseudogenic, an earlier analysis of some 540 of the donors relied on high-throughput TCR beta sequencing. Among the roughly 390 genotyped donors, roughly 80% belonged to the genetic ancestry cluster associated with self-reported Caucasian donors. HLA typing included class I and class II loci at four-digit resolution. To study patterns of TCR occurrence, a later analysis re-analyzed previously published TCR beta repertoires from more than 550 donors and added high-resolution HLA genotyping. Donor age, sex, ethnicity and CMV serostatus were collected together with the repertoire data. A handful of DR-DQ haplotypes were treated as single units for association and clustering because of strong linkage in the cohort. The aim of the study was to test whether cataloging public T cell receptors could identify signatures of past pathogen exposure. Typing coverage differed by locus: A, B, C, DRB1 and DQB1 were typed in about 629-640 donors, DQA1 in about 560, DPA1 in 600 to 610, and DPB1 in 472. The later analysis used no new phenotypic data to find candidate immune exposures, relying instead on TCR beta sequences and their occurrence across donors. High-throughput TCR immunosequencing, statistical association of individual TCRs with disease status, and machine learning were combined to predict cytomegalovirus infection status. On average, 235,054 unique TCR beta nucleotide sequences were sequenced per donor among 398 genotyped donors of the cohort, with about 19% of those sequences being non-productive. In a later genetic analysis, genome-wide SNP genotypes for about 55% of the roughly 700 donors were used, and that subset was treated as a discovery cohort. Paper-wide results and their limitations: Immune exposure information for the cohort was limited to CMV serostatus. A total of roughly 160 TCR beta chains were listed by the study as associated with cytomegalovirus. In a later genetic analysis, fewer N-insertions in productive TCRs were reported among donors in an Asian-associated ancestry cluster than the 666-donor mean. An earlier analysis of approximately 570 of the donors showed that most TCR beta V segments appeared in productive rearrangements either about 87% or about 30% of the time, which broadly matched IMGT annotations. The 87-base-pair reads could not distinguish some IMGT-functional V segments, including TRBV6-2 and TRBV6-3, so those segments were excluded. In a later analysis, HLA-associated TCR beta chains showed more clonal expansion and lower generation probabilities than non-associated chains that were equally common. Correlated functional status among segregating V segments might be attributable to linkage disequilibrium, but an unknown experimental factor could not be ruled out. A further reported finding was that TCR beta sequences accurately predicted the HLA-A and HLA-B alleles for most subjects in the first cohort. The earlier analysis of approximately 540 of the donors excluded roughly 17 rarely observed V segments, including chromosome 9 orphons, because counts were too low. According to a later analysis, most CMV-associated TCR beta chains appeared to be HLA-restricted, and the HLA associations seemed to be driven largely by CMV exposure. Roughly uniform sequencing depth across donors was assumed in presence/absence analyses, although this assumption may not hold. In this cohort, only TCR beta chains were sequenced, and detectable features were limited by the absence of alpha or paired-chain data. The classifier was reported to diagnose cytomegalovirus status with high specificity and sensitivity in both the original and validation cohorts. A cluster of highly shared sequence variants was judged likely to represent a technical artifact of the sequencing pipeline. Because HLA typing was unavailable for some donors at each locus, only the typed subset was used in association tests. Specific HLA alleles were associated with roughly 17,000 TCR beta sequences at a false discovery rate of 0.05 in a later analysis. Strong co-occurrence of HLA alleles, especially DR and DQ, made assigning TCR associations to individual alleles difficult. Across donors, most TCR sequences were observed very rarely, whereas some public TCRs were present in many individuals. The authors suggested that the approach could potentially be generalized to other disease states and immunological phenotypes. V-gene and J-gene trimming of TCR beta chains was associated with a missense DCLRE1C variant in a later genetic analysis, and the association was replicated in an independent cohort. A later analysis reported that several top co-occurrence clusters appeared linked to parvovirus B19, influenza, CMV and Epstein-Barr virus. In a later analysis, the rate of TCR association differed among HLA loci, with DRB1 alleles having the most associated TCRs and HLA-C alleles having the fewest. In vitro tests confirmed that three of the cytomegalovirus-associated TCR beta chains recognize cytomegalovirus antigens.

The germline V gene (reference sequence) supplies CDR1 SEHNR and CDR2 FQNEAQ. The CDR3 numbers 13 residues from cysteine through phenylalanine. Only the CDR3 portion is preserved as DNA: 39 bases, with reading frame beginning at the first base. Trimming removed 7 bases from V and 3 bases from J, leaving 12 bases between the germline ends. The library relied on the immunoSEQ multiplex PCR assay. For the multiplex PCR, a mixture combining 60 forward primers for TCR Vbeta segments and 13 reverse primers for TCR Jbeta segments was used. Amplification of the CDR3 region of rearranged TCR beta genes was performed with a multiplex PCR assay on genomic DNA. On the Illumina HiSeq System, the amplified TCR beta libraries were sequenced as 87-base-pair reads. The original pipeline was this. A later analysis tallied roughly 76 million unique TCR beta chains across the 610 or so repertoires, and approximately 12 million of those chains were shared by two or more donors. A nearest-neighbor algorithm error-corrected the raw reads and collapsed the reads into unique sequences, merging closely related sequences to remove PCR and sequencing errors. To assign V, D and J gene segments, CDR3 sequences were aligned to IMGT reference sequences. For a sequence to be retained, a match of at least six nucleotides to both a V gene segment and a J gene segment was required. Rearrangements were classified as productive when the CDR3 lacked stop codons and remained in frame with V and J, and all other rearrangements were classified as non-productive. CDR3 was defined by IMGT convention, running from the second conserved V-encoded cysteine to the conserved J-encoded phenylalanine. Sequences without an unambiguous match to a single V gene segment were excluded from the earlier analysis of 450 to 750 of the donors. An earlier analysis of around 600 of the donors classified V segments as functional when productive rearrangements were above 56.7% and as segregating when the standard deviation between donors was above 5%. A statistical classification framework was built to diagnose cytomegalovirus status from the catalog of TCR beta chain sequences. In a later analysis, V and J genes were assigned by comparing TCR nucleotide sequences against IMGT/GENE-DB human TR gene sequences. A later analysis assigned CDR3 sequences and most-parsimonious VDJ recombination scenarios with the TCRdist pipeline. In a later analysis, each TCR beta chain was defined by its CDR3 amino acid sequence together with its V-gene family, and reads without a unique V-gene family were excluded. In a later analysis, nearly 600 highly shared, low-generation-probability nucleotide sequences were removed to address suspected cross-contamination and a sequencing artifact. In a later analysis, a clonal expansion index was calculated for each public chain from normalized within-repertoire ranks of inferred template counts. In a later analysis, generation probabilities were computed using a VDJ recombination model fitted to out-of-frame rearrangements, and the results were checked against IGoR. In a later analysis, hypergeometric tests were used to score TCR-TCR, TCR-HLA and TCR-CMV co-occurrence, with a repertoire-size bias correction applied to TCR pairs. To estimate false discovery rates, a later analysis permuted the HLA or CMV assignments 20 times. In a later analysis, co-occurring TCRs were grouped using DBSCAN, with TCRdist sequence similarity added in when clustering inside HLA-allele-positive subsets. Repertoires with fewer than 30,000 or more than 120,000 public chains, plus five repertoires with anomalous nucleotide sharing, were excluded from co-occurrence clustering. TCRdb limited this immuneACCESS table to in-frame rearrangements with V and J called. A share of clones is missing; checked studies link under half to unresolved V genes, and the rest is unexplained. V, J and clone size reflect that table, while D and trimming were determined from the DNA. The sample table shows 180,000 or so clones, and roughly 80% are seen once. Of the sample, under 6% is held by the ten largest clones.

The cohort consisted of 600 or so healthy bone marrow donors. At the time of sampling, every cohort member was nominally healthy, though immune exposures that went unrecorded were likely present. The donor tested CMV seropositive and was one of the 289 seropositive cohort members. Each donor provided a peripheral blood sample, and peripheral blood mononuclear cells were used for TCR beta sequencing. The Qiagen DNeasy Blood Extraction Kit was used to extract genomic DNA from the blood cell samples. The receptor chain draws on TRBV7-9 and TRBJ1-1; a tentative D match to TRBD1 spans 5 bases. This receptor was obtained from a woman between 50 and 59 years old in good health and CMV-seropositive. Input material: PBMCs. The DNA sequence follows: TGTGCCAGCACTCCGGCCAGGGACACTGAAGCTTTCTTT. The resulting protein is CASTPARDTEAFF.